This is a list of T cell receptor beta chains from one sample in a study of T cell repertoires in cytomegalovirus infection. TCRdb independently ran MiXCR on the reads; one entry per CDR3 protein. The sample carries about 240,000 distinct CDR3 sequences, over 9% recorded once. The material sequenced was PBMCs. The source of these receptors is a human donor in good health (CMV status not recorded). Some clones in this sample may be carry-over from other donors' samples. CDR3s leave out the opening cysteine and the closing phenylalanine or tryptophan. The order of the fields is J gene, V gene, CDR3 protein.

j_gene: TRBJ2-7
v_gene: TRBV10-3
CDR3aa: AISDPSETYEQY

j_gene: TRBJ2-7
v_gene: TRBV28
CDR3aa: ASRPLGELREQY

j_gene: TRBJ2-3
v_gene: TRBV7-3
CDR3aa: ASSRGLAGGGSDTQY

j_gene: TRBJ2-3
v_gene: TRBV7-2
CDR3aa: ASSPIETDTQY

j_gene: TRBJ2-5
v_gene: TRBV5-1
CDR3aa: ASSFRTSGGAGQETQY

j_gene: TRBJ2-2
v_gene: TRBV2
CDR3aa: ASRPRTSTGELF

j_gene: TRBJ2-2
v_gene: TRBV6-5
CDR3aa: ASSYEAGELF

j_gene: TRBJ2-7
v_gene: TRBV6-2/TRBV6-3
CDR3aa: ASSYSNNPLSYEQY

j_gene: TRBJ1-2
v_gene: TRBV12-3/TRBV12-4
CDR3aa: ASSLTAHGYT

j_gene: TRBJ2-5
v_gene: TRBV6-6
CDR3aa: ASKHRARTQY

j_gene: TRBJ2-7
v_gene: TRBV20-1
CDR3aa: SATGTQSYEQY

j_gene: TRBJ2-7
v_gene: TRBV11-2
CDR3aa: ASSWSYEQY

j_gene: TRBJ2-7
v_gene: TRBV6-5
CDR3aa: ASSPVGGADKEY

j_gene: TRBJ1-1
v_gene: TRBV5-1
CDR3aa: ASSSSRDITSEAF

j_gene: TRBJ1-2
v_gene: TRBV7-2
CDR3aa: ASSPALGDYGYT

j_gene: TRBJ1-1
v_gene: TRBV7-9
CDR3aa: ASSLGGGTADTEAF

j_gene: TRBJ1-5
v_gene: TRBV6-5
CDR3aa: ASSYSLGFGQPQH

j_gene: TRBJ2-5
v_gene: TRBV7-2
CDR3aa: ASSLGTSGGAQY

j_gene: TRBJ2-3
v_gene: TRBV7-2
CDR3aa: ASVMIDTQY

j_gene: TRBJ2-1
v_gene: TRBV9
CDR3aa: ASSGPSSSYNEQF

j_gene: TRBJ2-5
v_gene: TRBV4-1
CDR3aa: ASSRTLLQETQY

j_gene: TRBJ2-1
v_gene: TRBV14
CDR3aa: PGGGNYNEQF

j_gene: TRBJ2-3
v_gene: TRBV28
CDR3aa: ASSPHRGLAGTDTQY

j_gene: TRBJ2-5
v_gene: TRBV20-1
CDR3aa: SASAGTSGTQY

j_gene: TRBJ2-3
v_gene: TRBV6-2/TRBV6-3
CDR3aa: ASSYGRETDTQY

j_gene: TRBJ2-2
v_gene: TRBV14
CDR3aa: ASSQNTGELF

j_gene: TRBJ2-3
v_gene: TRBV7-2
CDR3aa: ASTPTRRDTQY

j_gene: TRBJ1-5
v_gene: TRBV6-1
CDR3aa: ASSESGQRQPQH

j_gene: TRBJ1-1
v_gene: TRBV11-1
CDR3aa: ASSSFRGGDTEAF

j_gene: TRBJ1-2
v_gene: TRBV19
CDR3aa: ASSTRGSLTYGYT

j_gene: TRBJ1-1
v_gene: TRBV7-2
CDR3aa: ASSPSTGVNTEAF

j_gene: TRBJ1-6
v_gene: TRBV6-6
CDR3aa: ASSDTWENSPLH

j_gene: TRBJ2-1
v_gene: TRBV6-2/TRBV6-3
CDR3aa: ASSPAAYNEQF

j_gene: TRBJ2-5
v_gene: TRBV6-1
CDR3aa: ASSPRMGEETQY

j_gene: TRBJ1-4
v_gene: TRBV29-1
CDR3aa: SVEFQGEEKLF

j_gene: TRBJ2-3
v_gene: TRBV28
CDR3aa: ASSPPGAGLTDTQY

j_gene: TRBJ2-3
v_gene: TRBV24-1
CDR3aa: ATSDLTNEADTQY

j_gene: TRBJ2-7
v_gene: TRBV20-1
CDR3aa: SARDRAQLKEQY

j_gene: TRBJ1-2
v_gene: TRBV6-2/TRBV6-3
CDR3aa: ASSETGFYGYT

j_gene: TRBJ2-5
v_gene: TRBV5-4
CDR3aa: ASSSGQRGGEETQY

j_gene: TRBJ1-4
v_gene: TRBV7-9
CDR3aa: ASSPGTGGTEKLF

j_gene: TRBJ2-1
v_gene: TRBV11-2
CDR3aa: ASSPAQGQF

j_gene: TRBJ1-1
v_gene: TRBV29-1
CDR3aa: SAQDTGRDTEAF

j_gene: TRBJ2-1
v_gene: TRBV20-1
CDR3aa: SALTSGRDNEQF

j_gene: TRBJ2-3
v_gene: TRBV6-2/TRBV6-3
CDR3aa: ASSYLRGSGTADTQY

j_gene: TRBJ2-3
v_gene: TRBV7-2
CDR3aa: ASSRAGGLAGGYTDTQY

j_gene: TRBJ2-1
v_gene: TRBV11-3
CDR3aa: ASSLRGLAGTYNEQF

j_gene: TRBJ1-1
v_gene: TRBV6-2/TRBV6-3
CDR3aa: ASTEYWAGVRYTEAF

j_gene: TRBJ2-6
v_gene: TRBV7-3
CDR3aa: ASSPGQLSGANVLT

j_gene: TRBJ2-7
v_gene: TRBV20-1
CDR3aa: SARGTEWYEQY

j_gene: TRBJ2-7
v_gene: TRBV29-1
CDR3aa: SVLGAGTGGDEQY

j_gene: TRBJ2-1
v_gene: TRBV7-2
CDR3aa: ASIQIGGRAVDEQF

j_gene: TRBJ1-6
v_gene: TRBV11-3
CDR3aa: ASSPGQYNSPLH

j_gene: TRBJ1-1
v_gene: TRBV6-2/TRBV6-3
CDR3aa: ASRRGSQGRQTEAF

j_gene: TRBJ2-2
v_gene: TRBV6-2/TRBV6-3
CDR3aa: ASSYGTGNTGELF

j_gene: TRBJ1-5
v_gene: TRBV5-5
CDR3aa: ASSLEGWGDQPQH

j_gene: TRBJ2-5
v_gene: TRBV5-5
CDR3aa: ASSSLDDSKETQY

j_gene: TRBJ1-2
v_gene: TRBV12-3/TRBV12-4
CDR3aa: ASTRVRGLPGYGYT

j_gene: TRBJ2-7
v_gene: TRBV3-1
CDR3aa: ASSQDADYEQY